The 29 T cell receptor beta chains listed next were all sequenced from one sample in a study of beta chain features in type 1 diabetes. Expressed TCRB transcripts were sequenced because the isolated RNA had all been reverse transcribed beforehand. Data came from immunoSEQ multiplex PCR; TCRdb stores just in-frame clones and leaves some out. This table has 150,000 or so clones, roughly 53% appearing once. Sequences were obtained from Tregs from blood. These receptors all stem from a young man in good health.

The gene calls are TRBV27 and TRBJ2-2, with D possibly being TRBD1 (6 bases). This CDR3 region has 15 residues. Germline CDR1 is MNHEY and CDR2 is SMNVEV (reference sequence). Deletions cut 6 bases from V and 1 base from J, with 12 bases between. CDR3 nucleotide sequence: TGTGCCAGCAGCTCCCGGACAGTGAACACCGGGGAGCTGTTTTTT. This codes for CASSSRTVNTGELFF.

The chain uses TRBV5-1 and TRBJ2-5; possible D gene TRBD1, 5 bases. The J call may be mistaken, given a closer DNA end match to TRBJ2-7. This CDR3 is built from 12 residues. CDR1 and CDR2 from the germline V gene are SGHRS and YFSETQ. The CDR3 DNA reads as TGCGCCAGCAGCGTCGGCCAGGGCGAGCAGTACTTC. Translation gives CASSVGQGEQYF.

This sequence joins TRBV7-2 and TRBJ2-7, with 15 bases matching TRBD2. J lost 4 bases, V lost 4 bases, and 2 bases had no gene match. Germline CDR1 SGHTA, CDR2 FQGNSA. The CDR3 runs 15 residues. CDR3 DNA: TGTGCCAGCAGCTGGGGACTAGCGGGGGGTTACGAGCAGTACTTC. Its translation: CASSWGLAGGYEQYF.

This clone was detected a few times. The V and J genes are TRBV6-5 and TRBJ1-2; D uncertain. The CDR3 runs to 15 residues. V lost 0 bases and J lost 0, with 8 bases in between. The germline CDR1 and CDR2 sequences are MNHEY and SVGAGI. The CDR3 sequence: CASSYSGTANYGYTF. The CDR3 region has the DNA TGTGCCAGCAGTTACTCTGGCACAGCTAACTATGGCTACACCTTC.

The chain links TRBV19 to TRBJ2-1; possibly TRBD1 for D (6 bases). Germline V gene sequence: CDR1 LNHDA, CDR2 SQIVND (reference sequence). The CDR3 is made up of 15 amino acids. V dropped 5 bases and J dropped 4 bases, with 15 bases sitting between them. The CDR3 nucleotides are TGTGCCAGTAGTCCCCGGGACACGCCTTACAATGAGCAGTTCTTC. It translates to CASSPRDTPYNEQFF.

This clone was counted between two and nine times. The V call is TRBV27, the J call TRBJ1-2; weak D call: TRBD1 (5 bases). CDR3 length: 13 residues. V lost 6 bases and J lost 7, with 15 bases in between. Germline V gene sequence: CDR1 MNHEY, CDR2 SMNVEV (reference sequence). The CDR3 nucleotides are TGTGCCAGCAGGTCCCTGGCCGGGGGTGGCTACACCTTC. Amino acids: CASRSLAGGGYTF.

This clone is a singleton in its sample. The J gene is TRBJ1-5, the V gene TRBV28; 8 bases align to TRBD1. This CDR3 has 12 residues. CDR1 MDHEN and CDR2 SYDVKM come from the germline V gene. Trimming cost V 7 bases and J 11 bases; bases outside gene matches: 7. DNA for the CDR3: TGTGCCAGCACCTTAACAGGGGGAGCCCAGCATTTT. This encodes CASTLTGGAQHF.

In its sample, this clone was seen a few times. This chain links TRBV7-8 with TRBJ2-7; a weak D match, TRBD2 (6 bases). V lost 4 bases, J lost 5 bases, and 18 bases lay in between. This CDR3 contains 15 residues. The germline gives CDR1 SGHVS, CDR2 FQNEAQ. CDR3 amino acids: CASSWGLTRYDEQYF. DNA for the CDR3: TGTGCCAGCAGCTGGGGACTCACGCGGTATGACGAGCAGTACTTC. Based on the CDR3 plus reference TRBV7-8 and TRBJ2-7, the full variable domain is GAGVSQSPRYKVAKRGQDVALRCDPISGHVSLFWYQQALGQGPEFLTYFQNEAQLDKSGLPSDRFFAERPEGSVSTLKIQRTQQEDSAVYLCASSWGLTRYDEQYFGPGTRLTVT.

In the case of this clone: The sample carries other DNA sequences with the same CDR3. The DNA for the CDR3 is TGTGCCAGCAGCTTGGGACAAATCAATGAGCAGTTCTTC. This sequence encodes CASSLGQINEQFF. The J gene is TRBJ2-1, the V gene TRBV5-4; no firm D call. CDR1 SGHNT and CDR2 YYREEE come from the germline V gene (reference sequence). The V end lost 0 bases, the J end lost 6 bases, and 7 bases lay between the germline ends. The CDR3 consists of 13 residues.

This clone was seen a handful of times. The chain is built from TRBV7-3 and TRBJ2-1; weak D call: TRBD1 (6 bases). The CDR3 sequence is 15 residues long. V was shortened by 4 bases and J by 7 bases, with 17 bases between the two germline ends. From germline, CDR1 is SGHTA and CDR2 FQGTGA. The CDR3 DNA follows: TGTGCCAGCAGCTCCACAGGGCTTATTAGGAATGAGCAGTTCTTC. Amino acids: CASSSTGLIRNEQFF.

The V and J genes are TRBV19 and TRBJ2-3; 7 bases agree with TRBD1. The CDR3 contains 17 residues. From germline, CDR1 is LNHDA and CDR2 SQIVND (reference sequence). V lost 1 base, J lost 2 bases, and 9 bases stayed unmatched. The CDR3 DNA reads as TGTGCCAGTAGTATAGCCCATGTAGGGGGCCCCACAGATACGCAGTATTTT. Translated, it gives CASSIAHVGGPTDTQYF.

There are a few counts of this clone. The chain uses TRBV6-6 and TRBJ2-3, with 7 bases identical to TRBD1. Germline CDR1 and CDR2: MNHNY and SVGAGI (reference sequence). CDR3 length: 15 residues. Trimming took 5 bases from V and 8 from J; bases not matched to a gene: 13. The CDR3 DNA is TGTGCCAGCAGTCCGTCACAGGGGCGGTTCGCTACGCAGTATTTT. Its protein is CASSPSQGRFATQYF.

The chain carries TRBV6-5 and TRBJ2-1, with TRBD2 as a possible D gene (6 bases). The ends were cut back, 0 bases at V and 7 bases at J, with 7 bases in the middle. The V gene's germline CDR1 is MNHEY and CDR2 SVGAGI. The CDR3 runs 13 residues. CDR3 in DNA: TGTGCCAGCAGTTACTCGCGGGGTAATGAGCAGTTCTTC. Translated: CASSYSRGNEQFF.

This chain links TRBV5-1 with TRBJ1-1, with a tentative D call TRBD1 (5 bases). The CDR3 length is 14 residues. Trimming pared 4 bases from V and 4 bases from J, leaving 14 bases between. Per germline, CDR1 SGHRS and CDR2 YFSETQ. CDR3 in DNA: TGCGCCAGCAGCCCTAGGACACGTCGCACTGAAGCTTTCTTT. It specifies CASSPRTRRTEAFF.

The CDR3 protein is CASSPGTQGNTIYF. The CDR3 DNA sequence: TGTGCCAGCTCACCAGGGACACAAGGAAACACCATATATTTT. The V and J genes are TRBV18 and TRBJ1-3, with a weak D call TRBD1 (6 bases). Trimming shortened V by 2 bases and J by 4 bases, and 9 bases separated the two germline ends. Germline values: CDR1 KGHSH, CDR2 LQKENI. The CDR3 extends over 14 amino acids.

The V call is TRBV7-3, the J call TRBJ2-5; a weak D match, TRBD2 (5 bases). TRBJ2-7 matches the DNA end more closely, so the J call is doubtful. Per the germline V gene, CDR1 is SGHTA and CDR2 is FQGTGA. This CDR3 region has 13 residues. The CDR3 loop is CASSPTSFHEQYF. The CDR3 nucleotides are TGTGCCAGCAGCCCAACTAGTTTCCACGAGCAGTACTTC.

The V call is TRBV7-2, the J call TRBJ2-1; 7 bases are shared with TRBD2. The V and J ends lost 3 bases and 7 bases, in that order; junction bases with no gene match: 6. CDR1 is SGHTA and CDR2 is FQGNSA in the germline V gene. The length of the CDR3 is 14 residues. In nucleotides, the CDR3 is TGTGCCAGCAGCTTTAGACTAGCATGGAATGAGCAGTTCTTC. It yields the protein CASSFRLAWNEQFF.

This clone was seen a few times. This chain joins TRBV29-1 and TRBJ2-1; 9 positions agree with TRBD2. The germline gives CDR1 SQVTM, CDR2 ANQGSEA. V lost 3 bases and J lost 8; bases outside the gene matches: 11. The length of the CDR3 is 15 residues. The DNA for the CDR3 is TGCAGCGTTGAGGGCGGGAGGGCGGGCGTGGATGAGCAGTTCTTC. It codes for CSVEGGRAGVDEQFF.

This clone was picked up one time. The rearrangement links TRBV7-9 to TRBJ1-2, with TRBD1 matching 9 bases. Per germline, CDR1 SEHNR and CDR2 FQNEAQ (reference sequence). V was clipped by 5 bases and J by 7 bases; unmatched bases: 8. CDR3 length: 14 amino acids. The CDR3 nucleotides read TGTGCCAGCAGCCCGAGGACAGGGGTCGGTGGCTACACCTTC. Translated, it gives CASSPRTGVGGYTF.

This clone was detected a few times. The CDR3 loop reads CASSLGRGPQHF. The CDR3 bases are TGTGCCAGCAGCTTGGGACGCGGGCCCCAGCATTTT. The chain carries TRBV5-6 and TRBJ1-5, with D unclear. The CDR3 is 12 residues long. Between the trimmed V and J ends, which lost 0 bases and 9 bases, there was a span of 7 bases. From germline, CDR1 is SGHDT and CDR2 YYEEEE.

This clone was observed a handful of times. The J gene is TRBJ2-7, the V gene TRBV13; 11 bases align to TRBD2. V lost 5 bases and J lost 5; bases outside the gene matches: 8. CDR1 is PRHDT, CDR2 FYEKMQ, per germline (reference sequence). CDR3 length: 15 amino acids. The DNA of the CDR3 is TGTGCCAGCAGCAAATTAGCGGGGGGGCTGAACGAGCAGTACTTC. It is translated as CASSKLAGGLNEQYF.

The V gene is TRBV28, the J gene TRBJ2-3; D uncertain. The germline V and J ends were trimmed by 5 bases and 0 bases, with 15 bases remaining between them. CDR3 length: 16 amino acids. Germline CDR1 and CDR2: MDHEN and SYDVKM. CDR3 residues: CASSPLRGISTDTQYF. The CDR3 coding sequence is TGTGCCAGCAGTCCCTTGCGAGGTATTAGCACAGATACGCAGTATTTT.

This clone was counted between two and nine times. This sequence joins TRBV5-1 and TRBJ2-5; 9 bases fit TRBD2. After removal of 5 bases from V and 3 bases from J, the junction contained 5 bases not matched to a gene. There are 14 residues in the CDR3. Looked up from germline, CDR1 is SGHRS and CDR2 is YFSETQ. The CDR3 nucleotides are TGCGCCAGCAGTTCGTTAGCGGGGGAAGAGACCCAGTACTTC. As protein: CASSSLAGEETQYF.

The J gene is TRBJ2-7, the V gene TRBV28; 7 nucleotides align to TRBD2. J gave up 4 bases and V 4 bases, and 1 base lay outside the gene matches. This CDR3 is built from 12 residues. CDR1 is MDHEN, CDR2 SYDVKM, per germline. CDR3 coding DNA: TGTGCCAGCAGTTCCGGGGGGTACGAGCAGTACTTC. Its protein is CASSSGGYEQYF.

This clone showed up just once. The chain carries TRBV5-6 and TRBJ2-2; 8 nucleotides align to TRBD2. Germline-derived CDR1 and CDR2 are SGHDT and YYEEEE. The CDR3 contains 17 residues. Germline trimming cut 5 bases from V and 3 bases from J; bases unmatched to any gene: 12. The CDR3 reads CASSLIRGRSDTGELFF. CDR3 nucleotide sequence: TGTGCCAGCAGTTTGATCCGCGGGAGGTCGGACACCGGGGAGCTGTTTTTT.

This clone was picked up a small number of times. CDR3 coding DNA: TGCGCCAGCCAGAACAGGGTTGGTGACACTGAAGCTTTCTTT. It codes for CASQNRVGDTEAFF. V gene TRBV4-3 combines with J gene TRBJ1-1, with D possibly matching TRBD1 (6 bases). The CDR3 consists of 14 residues. Between the trimmed V and J ends, which lost 8 bases and 3 bases, there was a span of 16 bases. Germline CDR1 LGHNA, CDR2 YSLEER.

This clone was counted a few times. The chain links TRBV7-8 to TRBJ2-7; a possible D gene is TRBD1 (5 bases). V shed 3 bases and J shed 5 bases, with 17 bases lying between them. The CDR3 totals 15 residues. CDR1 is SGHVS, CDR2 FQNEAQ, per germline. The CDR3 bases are TGTGCCAGCAGCTTGGGGCCTGGAGCGCTCAACGAGCAGTACTTC. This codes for CASSLGPGALNEQYF.

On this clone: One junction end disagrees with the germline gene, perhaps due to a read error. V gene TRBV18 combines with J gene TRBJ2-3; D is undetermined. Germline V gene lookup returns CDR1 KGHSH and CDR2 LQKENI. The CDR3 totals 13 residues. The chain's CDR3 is CASSPPGDSTRYF. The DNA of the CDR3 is TGTGCCAGCTCACCACCCGGTGACTCAACGCGGTATTTT.

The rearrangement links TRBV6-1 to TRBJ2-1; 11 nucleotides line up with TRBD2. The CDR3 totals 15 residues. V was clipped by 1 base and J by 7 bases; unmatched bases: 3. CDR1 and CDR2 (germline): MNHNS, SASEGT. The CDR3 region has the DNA TGTGCCAGCAGTGAAGGACTAGCGGGAAGGAATGAGCAGTTCTTC. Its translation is CASSEGLAGRNEQFF.